This TCR beta chain originates from a study of T cells expressing NK-cell markers. The CDR3 is 13 residues long. Germline CDR1 is MNHEY and CDR2 is SVGAGI. TCRdb reprocessed the 5' RACE reads and stores each CDR3 protein as one record, lacking DNA. The sample data list about 150,000 distinct CDR3 sequences. This TCR was sampled from a woman in her forties or fifties in good health. The rearrangement links TRBV6-5 to TRBJ1-1; TCRdb lists TRBD1, though no DNA is available to test this call. Sequenced material: blood T cells: a sorted CD56 or NKG2C T cell subset, CD4+ or CD8+ T cells, or bulk PBMC T cells (not recorded which). The CDR3: CASSEGGWSGAFF.